A selection of T cell receptor beta chains follows, all from one sample in a study of technical replicates of blood from several donors. Assay used: immunoSEQ multiplex PCR; TCRdb lists only in-frame clones, some missing. The data hold approximately 79,000 clones, with about 97% observed a single time. The sequencing input was T cells isolated from PBMCs. All receptors derive from a human donor in good health. Each CDR3 is given with its conserved first and last residue. D genes are given only for firm matches.

D	V	J	CDR3
NA	TRBV9	TRBJ1-2	CASTDIRKARPTF
TRBD2	TRBV5-4	TRBJ2-1	CASSLPGLAGLASYNEQFF
TRBD1	TRBV19	TRBJ2-7	CASSRQGNYEQYF
NA	TRBV7-2	TRBJ2-1	CASSLALYNEQFF
NA	TRBV20-1	TRBJ2-7	CSAHRAYEQYF
NA	TRBV7-9	TRBJ2-1	CASSSGGSSYNEQFF
TRBD1	TRBV10-3	TRBJ1-5	CAISGNTGVNQPQHF
NA	TRBV10-3	TRBJ2-7	CAISVGGYEQYF
NA	TRBV30	TRBJ2-5	CAWSQREETQYF
NA	TRBV11-2	TRBJ1-1	CASSLGGAPEAFF
TRBD1	TRBV28	TRBJ2-7	CASSRDSTYEQYF
TRBD2	TRBV28	TRBJ2-7	CASSLQRFSGTSYEQYF
NA	TRBV19	TRBJ2-5	CASSIGWTVTKETQYF
TRBD2	TRBV13	TRBJ2-1	CASSLGTSGFYNEQFF
NA	TRBV2	TRBJ2-7	CASTAGLLEQYF
TRBD1	TRBV6-6	TRBJ1-5	CASSPPGQANQPQHF
NA	TRBV29-1	TRBJ2-5	CSVEREFETQYF
TRBD2	TRBV27	TRBJ2-5	CASSLLGTTREGTQYF
NA	TRBV6-5	TRBJ1-5	CASSLSQGNQPQHF
NA	TRBV27	TRBJ1-2	CASSPSQGVYTF
NA	TRBV19	TRBJ2-7	CASSTIINSYEQYF
TRBD1	TRBV18	TRBJ1-1	CASSPLVTGGSTEAFF
TRBD1	TRBV6-4	TRBJ1-1	CASSPSGTGNTEAFF
TRBD1	TRBV5-3	TRBJ1-1	CARSFRDRGRDTEAFF
NA	TRBV9	TRBJ2-3	CASSVSAEADTQYF
TRBD1	TRBV5-1	TRBJ1-1	CASSLEGQGYTEAFF
NA	TRBV14	TRBJ1-1	CASSLPGDTEAFF
TRBD1	TRBV5-1	TRBJ1-4	CASSLYGTVNEKLFF